The T cell receptor (beta chain) described here comes from a study of T cell responses to AZD1222 COVID-19 vaccine. TCRdb keeps only in-frame clones here, not all; method: immunoSEQ multiplex PCR. The sample contains about 170,000 clones, 85% to 90% of which appear only once. Germline V gene sequence: CDR1 WSHSY, CDR2 SAAADI. V trimming: 2 bases; J trimming: 2 bases; junction bases outside the gene matches: 7. This CDR3 contains 16 residues. The sequencing used peripheral blood, collected on day 0 of AZD1222 vaccination. The sequence derives from an adult in good health. The chain joins TRBV10-2 to TRBJ2-7; 9 positions match TRBD1. The CDR3, as DNA: TGCGCCAGCAGTGAGCCAGGCGGGGACAGGGCCTACGAGCAGTACTTC. Protein: CASSEPGGDRAYEQYF.